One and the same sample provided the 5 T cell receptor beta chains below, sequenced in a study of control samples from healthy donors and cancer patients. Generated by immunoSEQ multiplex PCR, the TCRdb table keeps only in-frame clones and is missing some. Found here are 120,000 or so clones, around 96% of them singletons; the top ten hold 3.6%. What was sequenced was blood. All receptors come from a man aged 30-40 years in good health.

The DNA for the CDR3 is TGTGCCACCAGTGATTTGCGTGTGGGACAGAGAAACTACGAGCAGTACTTC. It specifies CATSDLRVGQRNYEQYF. This chain joins TRBV24-1 and TRBJ2-7; 7 bases match TRBD1. CDR3 length equals 17 residues. Losses at the gene ends were 0 bases for V and 3 bases for J; bases not matched to a gene: 10. Germline V lookup: CDR1 KGHDR, CDR2 SFDVKD.

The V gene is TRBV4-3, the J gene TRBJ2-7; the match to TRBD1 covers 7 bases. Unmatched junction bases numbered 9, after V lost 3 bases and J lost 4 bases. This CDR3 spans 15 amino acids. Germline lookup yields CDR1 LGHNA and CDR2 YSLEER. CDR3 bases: TGCGCCAGCAGCCATAGACAGGGCGTGAAATACGAGCAGTACTTC. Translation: CASSHRQGVKYEQYF.

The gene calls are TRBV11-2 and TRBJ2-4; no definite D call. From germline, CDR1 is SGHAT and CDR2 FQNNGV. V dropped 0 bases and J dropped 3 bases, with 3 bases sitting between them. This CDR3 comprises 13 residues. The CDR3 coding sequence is TGTGCCAGCAGCTTAGAAGTCAAAAACATTCAGTACTTC. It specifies CASSLEVKNIQYF. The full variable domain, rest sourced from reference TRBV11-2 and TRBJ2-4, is EAGVAQSPRYKIIEKRQSVAFWCNPISGHATLYWYQQILGQGPKLLIQFQNNGVVDDSQLPKDRFSAERLKGVDSTLKIQPAKLEDSAVYLCASSLEVKNIQYFGAGTRLSVL.

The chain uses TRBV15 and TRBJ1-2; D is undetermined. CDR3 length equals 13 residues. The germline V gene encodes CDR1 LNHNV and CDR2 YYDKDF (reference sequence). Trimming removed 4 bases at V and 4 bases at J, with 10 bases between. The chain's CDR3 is CATSKGRGYGYTF. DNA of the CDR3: TGTGCCACCAGCAAAGGACGGGGCTATGGCTACACCTTC.

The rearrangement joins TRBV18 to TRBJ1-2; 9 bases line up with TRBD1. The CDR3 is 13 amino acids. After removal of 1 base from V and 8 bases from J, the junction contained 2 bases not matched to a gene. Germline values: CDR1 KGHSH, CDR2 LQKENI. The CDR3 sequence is CASSPRDREGYTF. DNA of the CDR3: TGTGCCAGCTCACCACGGGACAGGGAAGGCTACACCTTC. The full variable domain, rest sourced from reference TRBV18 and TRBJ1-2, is NAGVMQNPRHLVRRRGQEARLRCSPMKGHSHVYWYRQLPEEGLKFMVYLQKENIIDESGMPKERFSAEFPKEGPSILRIQQVVRGDSAAYFCASSPRDREGYTFGSGTRLTVV.